The 21 T cell receptor beta chains given below trace back to one sample, sequenced in a study of T cells in Graves' hyperthyroidism and ophthalmopathy. From RNA transcripts, TCR beta CDR3 regions were amplified. The HTBI primer set served for first-round RT-PCR of the TCR CDR3. TCRdb re-called the multiplex PCR reads through MiXCR, storing one row per CDR3 protein. The sample holds around 200,000 distinct CDR3 sequences; about 18% are singletons and the top ten take roughly 44%. What was sequenced was blood. Source of these receptors: a man aged 35-49 years with Graves' hyperthyroidism.

This clonotype was detected a few times. The chain links TRBV25-1 to TRBJ2-1, with 11 bases that match TRBD1. This CDR3 is 17 amino acids long. V trimming: 5 bases; J trimming: 8 bases; junction bases outside the gene matches: 14. CDR1 and CDR2 (germline): MGHDK, SYGVNS. In nucleotides, the CDR3 is TGTGCCAGCAGTCCGGCCCCGGGACAGGGGGAAGGGGATGAGCAGTTCTTC. Translated: CASSPAPGQGEGDEQFF.

The chain is built from TRBV10-2 and TRBJ2-7, with D unclear. Trimming shortened V by 6 bases and J by 6 bases, and 12 bases separated the two germline ends. The CDR3 runs to 12 residues. Germline-derived CDR1 and CDR2 are WSHSY and SAAADI. DNA of the CDR3: TGCGCCAGCAGCACTCTAACGGGCGAGCAGTACTTC. Amino acids: CASSTLTGEQYF.

This clonotype was detected a few times. The V and J genes are TRBV27 and TRBJ2-7; the D call may be TRBD1 or TRBD2 (5 bases each). This CDR3 spans 16 amino acids. With 5 bases removed from V and 1 base from J, the gap between germline ends came to 18 bases. CDR1 MNHEY and CDR2 SMNVEV come from the germline V gene (reference sequence). The DNA for the CDR3 is TGTGCCAGCAGTCCTACCCCGAGGGGCTCTTCCTACGAGCAGTACTTC. Amino acids: CASSPTPRGSSYEQYF.

This clonotype was detected many times. The rearrangement uses TRBV7-9 and TRBJ2-7; unclear D gene. This CDR3 has 12 amino acids. V was pared by 5 bases and J by 2 bases, with 7 bases between. Germline V gene sequence: CDR1 SEHNR, CDR2 FQNEAQ (reference sequence). CDR3 residues: CASSLQAYEQYF. Here the CDR3 DNA reads TGTGCCAGCAGCCTCCAGGCCTACGAGCAGTACTTC.

In its sample, this clonotype was seen many times. The CDR3 DNA follows: TGTGCCAGCAGCCTCAGACCCCAGGAAGCTTTCTTT. Its translation is CASSLRPQEAFF. The chain uses TRBV7-9 and TRBJ1-1; D unresolved. This CDR3 spans 12 amino acids. Trimming stripped 5 bases from V and 8 bases from J, with 12 bases between. Germline CDR1 SEHNR, CDR2 FQNEAQ (reference sequence).

This clonotype was counted many times. V gene TRBV30 combines with J gene TRBJ1-4; D remains unclear. The germline gives CDR1 GTSNPN, CDR2 SVGIG (reference sequence). Between the trimmed V and J ends, which lost 4 bases and 5 bases, there was a span of 17 bases. This CDR3 contains 15 residues. The CDR3 loop is CAWNPRRRVNEKLFF. In DNA form, the CDR3 reads TGTGCCTGGAACCCACGAAGGAGGGTAAATGAAAAACTGTTTTTT.

This clonotype was seen repeatedly, ten times or more. This chain links TRBV10-3 with TRBJ1-5; the D is unclear. Trimming left V 3 bases short and J 4 bases short, with 7 bases between. CDR1 is ENHRY, CDR2 SYGVKD, per germline. This CDR3 is built from 13 residues. The CDR3 sequence is CAISETENQPQHF. The CDR3 DNA follows: TGTGCCATCAGTGAAACGGAAAATCAGCCCCAGCATTTT.

This clonotype was observed at least ten times. V is TRBV28 and J is TRBJ2-5; a possible D gene is TRBD2 (5 bases). Germline-derived CDR1 and CDR2 are MDHEN and SYDVKM. The CDR3 totals 15 residues. The V end lost 4 bases, the J end lost 5 bases, and 17 bases lay between the germline ends. The CDR3 coding sequence is TGTGCCAGCAGTTCTCACGCGGGTCTTAGGGAGACCCAGTACTTC. Translation gives CASSSHAGLRETQYF.

The chain has TRBV7-9 and TRBJ1-3; D gene unclear. V was shortened by 1 base and J by 9 bases, with 7 bases between the two germline ends. CDR3 length: 12 amino acids. Per germline, CDR1 SEHNR and CDR2 FQNEAQ (reference sequence). Written as DNA, the CDR3 is TGTGCCAGCAGCTTAGATACAGTCACCATATATTTT. This sequence encodes CASSLDTVTIYF.

This clonotype was found a few times. The chain combines TRBV20-1 with TRBJ2-2, with D perhaps matching TRBD1 or TRBD2 (5 bases each). The CDR3 contains 14 residues. The germline V gene has CDR1 DFQATT and CDR2 SNEGSKA (reference sequence). V dropped 6 bases and J dropped 5 bases, with 16 bases sitting between them. The DNA of the CDR3 is TGCAGTGCCGGAACCGGGACCACAACCGGGGAGCTGTTTTTT. It translates to CSAGTGTTTGELFF.

In the case of this clonotype: This may be a read error, as it is one base from a much larger clone. The J gene is TRBJ1-1, the V gene TRBV11-2; a weak D match, TRBD1 (5 bases). The length of the CDR3 is 13 residues. Germline CDR1 SGHAT, CDR2 FQNNGV. V lost 4 bases to trimming and J lost 4 bases, with 10 bases between them. CDR3 DNA: TGTGCCAGCAGCTCAGGCAGGGCCACTGAAGCTTTCTTT. Translation: CASSSGRATEAFF.

The chain recombines TRBV2 with TRBJ2-3, with TRBD2 matching 16 bases. CDR1 is SNHLY, CDR2 FYNNEI, per germline. V dropped 7 bases and J dropped 5; count of bases not matched to a gene: 6. The CDR3 runs 16 residues. The CDR3 coding sequence is TGTGCCAGCACCGTGGGACTAGCGGGGGGGCAAGATACGCAGTATTTT. This encodes CASTVGLAGGQDTQYF.

This clonotype came up many times. The V and J genes are TRBV7-2 and TRBJ2-1; 12 nucleotides align to TRBD2. The CDR3 is 15 amino acids. The V and J ends lost 5 bases and 12 bases, in that order; junction bases with no gene match: 11. CDR1 is SGHTA, CDR2 FQGNSA, per germline. CDR3: CASSNPTSGGFGQFF. The CDR3 coding sequence is TGTGCCAGCAGCAACCCGACTAGCGGGGGATTTGGGCAGTTCTTC.

The chain links TRBV10-2 to TRBJ2-5; D perhaps matches TRBD1 (6 bases). The V end was cut by 6 bases, the J end by 5 bases, with 10 bases between. The CDR3 runs to 12 residues. Germline values: CDR1 WSHSY, CDR2 SAAADI. The CDR3 spells CASRDSLETQYF. The CDR3 bases are TGCGCCAGCAGGGACAGCTTGGAGACCCAGTACTTC.

V usage is TRBV29-1 and J usage is TRBJ2-7; D gene ambiguous. Germline V gene sequence: CDR1 SQVTM, CDR2 ANQGSEA. This CDR3 contains 14 residues. V lost 4 bases to trimming and J lost 0 bases, with 13 bases between them. The CDR3 region is CSVGGAGSSYEQYF. CDR3 nucleotides: TGCAGCGTTGGAGGAGCCGGTAGCTCCTACGAGCAGTACTTC.

The CDR3 DNA follows: TGTGCCAGCAGTGAACTGCACTCTACAGATACGCAGTATTTT. It codes for CASSELHSTDTQYF. The chain combines TRBV6-1 with TRBJ2-3; no clear D. This CDR3 spans 14 amino acids. Trimming stripped 2 bases from V and 3 bases from J, with 9 bases between. The germline V gene has CDR1 MNHNS and CDR2 SASEGT.

About this clonotype: This sequence may be a read error, since a much larger clone differs from it by one base. The rearrangement joins TRBV20-1 to TRBJ1-1, with D perhaps TRBD1 (6 bases). V lost 1 base and J lost 5, with 20 bases in between. The CDR3 has 16 amino acids. The germline V gene has CDR1 DFQATT and CDR2 SNEGSKA (reference sequence). CDR3 in DNA: TGCAGTGCTAGAGTTTTTGGGGCAGGGGCAGGGACTGAAGCTTTCTTT. It is translated as CSARVFGAGAGTEAFF.

This clonotype has a count of ten or more. The genes are TRBV7-2 and TRBJ1-1; D might be TRBD1 (5 bases). Deletions cut 4 bases from V and 3 bases from J, with 12 bases between. The CDR3 has 14 amino acids. Germline V CDR1 and CDR2: SGHTA, FQGNSA. CDR3 sequence (DNA): TGTGCCAGCAGCTCGACTCCAGGGCACACTGAAGCTTTCTTT. This gives the protein CASSSTPGHTEAFF.

Many counts were recorded for this clonotype. This chain joins TRBV7-2 and TRBJ1-1; D not certain. CDR1 and CDR2 from the germline V gene are SGHTA and FQGNSA. Trimming left V 5 bases short and J 4 bases short, with 14 bases between. The CDR3 is 14 amino acids. CDR3 residues: CASSPVVLVTEAFF. CDR3 DNA: TGTGCCAGCAGCCCCGTAGTTCTCGTCACTGAAGCTTTCTTT.

This clonotype was detected ten times or more. The chain joins TRBV20-1 to TRBJ2-1, with 10 nucleotides matching TRBD2. CDR3 length equals 14 residues. Germline-derived CDR1 and CDR2 are DFQATT and SNEGSKA (reference sequence). The trim removed 6 bases at V and 3 bases at J, leaving 5 bases unmatched. The CDR3 protein is CSADSGRNYNEQFF. The CDR3 DNA follows: TGCAGTGCCGATAGCGGGAGGAACTACAATGAGCAGTTCTTC.

This clonotype showed up many times. The rearrangement joins TRBV20-1 to TRBJ2-3; TRBD1 is a possible D gene (5 bases). The V and J ends lost 6 bases and 0 bases respectively, with 16 bases between them. CDR1 and CDR2 (germline): DFQATT, SNEGSKA (reference sequence). The CDR3 is 15 amino acids. The DNA for the CDR3 is TGCAGTGCCCTCCCCCTGTCAGGGAGCACAGATACGCAGTATTTT. This sequence encodes CSALPLSGSTDTQYF.